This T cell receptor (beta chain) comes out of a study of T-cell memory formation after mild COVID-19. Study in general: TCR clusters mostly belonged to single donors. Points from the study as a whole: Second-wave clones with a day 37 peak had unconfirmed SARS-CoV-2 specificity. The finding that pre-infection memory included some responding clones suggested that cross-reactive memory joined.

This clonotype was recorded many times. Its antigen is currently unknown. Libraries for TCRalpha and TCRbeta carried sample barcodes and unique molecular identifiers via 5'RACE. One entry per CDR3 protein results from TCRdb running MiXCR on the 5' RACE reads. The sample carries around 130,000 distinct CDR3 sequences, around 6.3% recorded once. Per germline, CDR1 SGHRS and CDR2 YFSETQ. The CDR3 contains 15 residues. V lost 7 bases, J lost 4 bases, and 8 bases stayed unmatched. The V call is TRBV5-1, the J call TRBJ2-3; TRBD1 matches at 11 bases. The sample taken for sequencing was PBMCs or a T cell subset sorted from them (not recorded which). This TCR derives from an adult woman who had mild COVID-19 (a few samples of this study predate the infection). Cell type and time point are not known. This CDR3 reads CASSSGTGGADTQYF. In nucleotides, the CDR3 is TGCGCCAGCTCCTCCGGGACAGGGGGTGCAGATACGCAGTATTTT.